One and the same sample provided the 29 T cell receptor beta chains below, sequenced in a study of CD8 T cells in Susac syndrome. An amount of RNA that ranged from roughly 0.5 to 1 ug was reverse transcribed with random hexamers. MiXCR, applied by TCRdb to the immunoSEQ multiplex PCR reads, yields one record per CDR3 protein. The data show 350,000 to 550,000 distinct CDR3 sequences, 85% to 90% seen once. The sample taken for sequencing was CD8+ T cells from PBMCs. Every receptor here comes from a human donor with multiple sclerosis.

A single count supports this clonotype. This CDR3 reads CASSLGGESTEAFF. CDR3 nucleotide sequence: TGTGCCAGCAGCTTAGGGGGGGAGAGCACTGAAGCTTTCTTT. The chain uses TRBV7-9 and TRBJ1-1; D is perhaps TRBD1 (5 bases). Germline values: CDR1 SEHNR, CDR2 FQNEAQ (reference sequence). V was cut by 1 base and J by 4 bases, with 10 bases left in between. The CDR3 is made up of 14 amino acids.

The CDR3 bases are TGTGCCAGCAGTTACTCAACCGGGACGGCGTTAGGCTATGGCTACACCTTC. Protein product: CASSYSTGTALGYGYTF. The chain recombines TRBV6-5 with TRBJ1-2, with D possibly TRBD1 on 5 matching bases. This CDR3 comprises 17 residues. Germline CDR1 reads MNHEY; CDR2 reads SVGAGI. V was trimmed by 0 bases and J by 4 bases, leaving 18 bases between them.

This chain connects TRBV7-9 to TRBJ2-7; the match to TRBD1 covers 8 bases. The CDR3 is made up of 12 amino acids. V lost 4 bases, J lost 5 bases, and 1 base stayed unmatched. Germline CDR1 is SEHNR and CDR2 is FQNEAQ (reference sequence). The CDR3 DNA follows: TGTGCCAGCAGCTGGACAGGGAACGAGCAGTACTTC. Translation gives CASSWTGNEQYF.

This clonotype was found once. The V and J genes are TRBV5-5 and TRBJ2-1, with TRBD1 identical over 7 bases. Germline assignment: CDR1 SGHKS and CDR2 YYEKEE (reference sequence). The CDR3 contains 15 residues. Trimming at V came to 4 bases and at J to 7 bases, leaving 11 bases not matched to a gene. The CDR3, as DNA: TGTGCCAGCAGCCAGGGACAGACAATGTTAAATGAGCAGTTCTTC. It yields the protein CASSQGQTMLNEQFF.

This rearrangement joins TRBV12-3 or TRBV12-4 to TRBJ2-2; D not resolved. V shed 5 bases and J shed 1 base, with 8 bases lying between them. The CDR3 contains 14 residues. The CDR3 nucleotides read TGTGCCAGCAGTACGGACCTGAACACCGGGGAGCTGTTTTTT. Its translation is CASSTDLNTGELFF.

This sequence joins TRBV20-1 and TRBJ1-5; D remains ambiguous. The CDR3 extends over 15 amino acids. V was pared by 0 bases and J by 4 bases, with 13 bases between. The germline V gene has CDR1 DFQATT and CDR2 SNEGSKA (reference sequence). CDR3 residues: CSARDRETLNQPQHF. Written as DNA, the CDR3 is TGCAGTGCTAGAGATAGGGAGACCTTAAATCAGCCCCAGCATTTT.

This chain links TRBV19 with TRBJ1-1; D is ambiguous. Germline lookup yields CDR1 LNHDA and CDR2 SQIVND (reference sequence). The CDR3 loop spans 16 amino acids. Trimming removed 0 bases at V and 1 base at J, with 12 bases between. The CDR3 DNA reads TGTGCCAGTAGTATAGATTTGGAGGGTCCGAACACTGAAGCTTTCTTT. It is translated as CASSIDLEGPNTEAFF.

The genes are TRBV10-3 and TRBJ2-3; 8 bases are shared with TRBD2. Germline lookup yields CDR1 ENHRY and CDR2 SYGVKD. The CDR3 contains 16 residues. The V segment lost 3 bases and the J segment 0 bases; nucleotides outside the gene matches: 5. The CDR3 loop is CAISDPGGGSTDTQYF. CDR3 nucleotides: TGTGCCATCAGTGATCCCGGGGGGGGAAGCACAGATACGCAGTATTTT.

The chain has TRBV14 and TRBJ1-1; D unresolved. Germline CDR1 and CDR2: SGHDN and FVKESK. V was trimmed by 4 bases and J by 1 base, leaving 10 bases between them. This CDR3 is built from 14 residues. CDR3 nucleotide sequence: TGTGCCAGCAGCCCGCTTCGCTGGAACACTGAAGCTTTCTTT. This sequence encodes CASSPLRWNTEAFF. Full variable domain (missing parts from reference TRBV14 and TRBJ1-1): EAGVTQFPSHSVIEKGQTVTLRCDPISGHDNLYWYRRVMGKEIKFLLHFVKESKQDESGMPNNRFLAERTGGTYSTLKVQPAELEDSGVYFCASSPLRWNTEAFFGQGTRLTVV.

The chain couples TRBV5-1 to TRBJ2-3; 10 positions agree with TRBD2. Trimming cost V 0 bases and J 2 bases; bases outside gene matches: 3. The CDR3 sequence is 16 residues long. Per germline, CDR1 SGHRS and CDR2 YFSETQ. CDR3 region: CASSLALAGTTDTQYF. Here the CDR3 DNA reads TGCGCCAGCAGCTTGGCACTAGCGGGGACCACAGATACGCAGTATTTT.

The chain has TRBV5-1 and TRBJ2-7; TRBD1 aligns across 7 bases. Trimming took 2 bases from V and 2 from J; bases not matched to a gene: 10. The CDR3 is 16 amino acids. Germline CDR1 SGHRS, CDR2 YFSETQ. The CDR3 here is CASSFMTGRSPYEQYF. In DNA, the CDR3 is TGCGCCAGCAGCTTCATGACAGGGCGGTCCCCCTACGAGCAGTACTTC. The entire variable domain, with the rest obtained from reference TRBV5-1 and TRBJ2-7, is as follows: KAGVTQTPRYLIKTRGQQVTLSCSPISGHRSVSWYQQTPGQGLQFLFEYFSETQRNKGNFPGRFSGRQFSNSRSEMNVSTLELGDSALYLCASSFMTGRSPYEQYFGPGTRLTVT.

The chain links TRBV9 to TRBJ2-7; D call uncertain. Trimming took 0 bases from V and 3 from J, leaving 7 bases between them. Germline CDR1 is SGDLS and CDR2 is YYNGEE. This CDR3 has 13 amino acids. CDR3 nucleotides: TGTGCCAGCAGCGTAGACAAGGGCTACGAGCAGTACTTC. It encodes CASSVDKGYEQYF.

The sample holds a few counts of this clonotype. J is TRBJ1-5 and V is TRBV6-1, with D possibly being TRBD1 (6 bases). Trimming pared 5 bases from V and 2 bases from J, leaving 10 bases between. The length of the CDR3 is 14 residues. Germline V gene sequence: CDR1 MNHNS, CDR2 SASEGT. Here the CDR3 reads CASSQGTGNQPQHF. CDR3 nucleotides: TGTGCCAGCAGTCAGGGGACGGGCAATCAGCCCCAGCATTTT.

The chain joins TRBV27 to TRBJ1-1; D possibly corresponds to TRBD1 (6 bases). The germline V gene encodes CDR1 MNHEY and CDR2 SMNVEV (reference sequence). The CDR3 totals 16 residues. Trimming left V 5 bases short and J 2 bases short, with 18 bases between. The CDR3 bases are TGTGCCAGCAGTAGGGGGTCACCCCCGACTAACACTGAAGCTTTCTTT. Translation: CASSRGSPPTNTEAFF.

The chain links TRBV7-9 to TRBJ2-1; no definite D call. Deletions cut 2 bases from V and 8 bases from J, with 13 bases between. This CDR3 spans 14 amino acids. CDR1 is SEHNR, CDR2 FQNEAQ, per germline (reference sequence). CDR3: CASSLPQTIYEQFF. The CDR3 DNA follows: TGTGCCAGCAGCTTACCCCAAACGATATATGAGCAGTTCTTC.

The V gene is TRBV6-5, the J gene TRBJ1-1, with D possibly TRBD1 on 5 matching bases. Germline CDR1 is MNHEY and CDR2 is SVGAGI. This CDR3 has 13 amino acids. V was trimmed by 8 bases and J by 5 bases, leaving 15 bases between them. For the CDR3, the DNA is TGTGCCAGCCGCCGGGACGGGTGGACTGAAGCTTTCTTT. It yields the protein CASRRDGWTEAFF.

The chain combines TRBV7-8 with TRBJ2-5, with TRBD2 as a possible D gene (6 bases). This CDR3 has 16 amino acids. V was cut by 5 bases and J by 2 bases, with 18 bases left in between. Germline lookup yields CDR1 SGHVS and CDR2 FQNEAQ. This chain's CDR3 is CASSLPGREIQETQYF. In DNA, the CDR3 is TGTGCCAGCAGCCTACCGGGACGGGAGATACAAGAGACCCAGTACTTC.

This chain connects TRBV7-2 to TRBJ2-1; TRBD2 agrees at 9 bases. This CDR3 has 17 residues. The germline V gene encodes CDR1 SGHTA and CDR2 FQGNSA. The V segment lost 3 bases and the J segment 1 base; nucleotides outside the gene matches: 7. In DNA form, the CDR3 reads TGTGCCAGCAGCTTCCCGGTTAGCGGGAGTTCCTACAATGAGCAGTTCTTC. This gives the protein CASSFPVSGSSYNEQFF.

The V gene is TRBV29-1, the J gene TRBJ2-7, with TRBD2 matching over 16 bases. The germline gives CDR1 SQVTM, CDR2 ANQGSEA. The V and J ends lost 5 bases and 3 bases, in that order; junction bases with no gene match: 10. This CDR3 has 17 amino acids. The CDR3 DNA is TGCAGCGTTTTGGGACTAGCGGGAGGGCCCGGGGTCTACGAGCAGTACTTC. This translates into CSVLGLAGGPGVYEQYF.

The rearrangement uses TRBV20-1 and TRBJ2-1; the match to TRBD2 covers 9 bases. This CDR3 comprises 16 residues. Germline-derived CDR1 and CDR2 are DFQATT and SNEGSKA (reference sequence). V lost 3 bases to trimming and J lost 2 bases; unmatched junction nucleotides: 8. The CDR3 here is CSASGRKREAYNEQFF. The DNA for the CDR3 is TGCAGTGCTAGCGGTAGGAAGCGGGAGGCCTACAATGAGCAGTTCTTC.

The chain carries TRBV28 and TRBJ2-1; 8 nucleotides align to TRBD2. V dropped 1 base and J dropped 4; count of bases not matched to a gene: 9. CDR3 length: 17 amino acids. In germline, CDR1 is MDHEN, CDR2 SYDVKM. The CDR3 spells CASSLYPASGLYNEQFF. CDR3 coding DNA: TGTGCCAGCAGTTTATATCCGGCTAGCGGGCTATACAATGAGCAGTTCTTC.

This chain links TRBV29-1 with TRBJ2-1, with TRBD2 as a possible D gene (5 bases). V was cut by 0 bases and J by 3 bases, with 12 bases left in between. The germline V gene encodes CDR1 SQVTM and CDR2 ANQGSEA. The CDR3 is 15 amino acids. The CDR3 coding sequence is TGCAGCGTTGAAGATTGGAGGCAGGTCTACAATGAGCAGTTCTTC. Protein product: CSVEDWRQVYNEQFF.

The chain links TRBV24-1 to TRBJ2-5, with D unclear. In germline, CDR1 is KGHDR, CDR2 SFDVKD. V shed 0 bases and J shed 5 bases, with 9 bases lying between them. The CDR3 spans 14 residues. As DNA, the CDR3 is TGTGCCACCAGTGATTTGCGGACCGGGGAGACCCAGTACTTC. This translates into CATSDLRTGETQYF.

The chain carries TRBV12-3 or TRBV12-4 and TRBJ1-2, with D perhaps TRBD1 (5 bases). The CDR3 covers 12 residues. The germline V and J ends were trimmed by 6 bases and 5 bases, with 10 bases remaining between them. The CDR3, as DNA: TGTGCCAGCAGGCCACGGGGGTATGGCTACACCTTC. It translates to CASRPRGYGYTF.

This chain connects TRBV6-1 to TRBJ2-1; 9 nucleotides agree with TRBD1. Germline assignment: CDR1 MNHNS and CDR2 SASEGT. Trimming took 5 bases from V and 4 from J; bases not matched to a gene: 6. This CDR3 comprises 15 residues. CDR3 amino acids: CASSLRTGEYNEQFF. The CDR3 coding sequence is TGTGCCAGCAGTTTAAGGACAGGGGAGTACAATGAGCAGTTCTTC.

The J gene is TRBJ2-1, the V gene TRBV4-1, with TRBD1 matching over 8 bases. The CDR3 loop spans 15 amino acids. Per germline, CDR1 MGHRA and CDR2 YSYEKL. V dropped 6 bases and J dropped 1; count of bases not matched to a gene: 5. The CDR3 nucleotides read TGCGCCAGCAGTCGGGGACAGGAATCCTACAATGAGCAGTTCTTC. Its protein product is CASSRGQESYNEQFF.

The chain links TRBV15 to TRBJ2-1; D not certain. This CDR3 comprises 13 residues. Per the germline V gene, CDR1 is LNHNV and CDR2 is YYDKDF (reference sequence). With 1 base removed from V and 3 bases from J, the gap between germline ends came to 4 bases. CDR3 region: CATSRGDYNEQFF. The CDR3 DNA is TGTGCCACCAGCAGAGGAGACTACAATGAGCAGTTCTTC.

This rearrangement joins TRBV2 to TRBJ1-1; D gene uncertain. V was pared by 2 bases and J by 5 bases, with 6 bases between. The CDR3 is 12 amino acids. CDR1 and CDR2 (germline): SNHLY, FYNNEI. CDR3 in DNA: TGTGCCAGCAGTGAATGGGGTACTGAAGCTTTCTTT. It yields the protein CASSEWGTEAFF.

The gene calls are TRBV4-1 and TRBJ2-1; D tentatively reads TRBD1 or TRBD2 (5 bases each). The germline gives CDR1 MGHRA, CDR2 YSYEKL. The CDR3 extends over 14 amino acids. Trimming stripped 3 bases from V and 5 bases from J, with 11 bases between. The CDR3 DNA reads TGCGCCAGCAGCCAGGGGGACGGAGACAATGAGCAGTTCTTC. Translating gives CASSQGDGDNEQFF.